A selection of T cell receptor beta chains follows, all from one sample in a study of cytomegalovirus exposure and HLA in healthy donors. TCRdb's copy holds only in-frame clones and misses some; the assay was immunoSEQ multiplex PCR. The sample lists fewer than 250,000 clones, more than 70% seen once, with about 1% in the top ten. Sequencing was carried out using PBMCs. The source is a woman aged 40 to 49 in good health and CMV-seronegative. Each CDR3 is given without its conserved first and last residue. Fields, in order: V gene, CDR3 protein.

V: TRBV5-1
CDR3: ASASGPREEQF

V: TRBV2
CDR3: ASLRRGSGNTIY

V: TRBV25-1
CDR3: ASRNILAGADHTQY

V: TRBV5-1
CDR3: ASSLSRGQGYGYT

V: TRBV11-3
CDR3: ASSPDGTGSSEQY

V: TRBV29-1
CDR3: SVGRSSGNTIY

V: TRBV6-5
CDR3: ASSYSGTTLYNEQF

V: TRBV4-3
CDR3: ASSPLGGSTDTQY

V: TRBV7-3
CDR3: ASSFGLAGGTGELF

V: TRBV30
CDR3: AYVGQVPT

V: TRBV5-1
CDR3: ASSLVGQPGEQY

V: TRBV6-1
CDR3: ASSEDRDGYGYT

V: TRBV10-3
CDR3: AISEGQDNEKLF

V: TRBV19
CDR3: ASSTPRGGYYEQY

V: TRBV4-1
CDR3: ASSQDTTSGAYEQY

V: TRBV7-2
CDR3: ASSPLSGSYEQY